This paragraph reports one T cell receptor beta chain. Its antigen is unidentified. A multiplex PCR was run with 60 Vbeta primers and 13 Jbeta primers. Data came from immunoSEQ multiplex PCR; TCRdb stores just in-frame clones and leaves some out. The data show some 160,000 clones, under 90% seen once. This record belongs to a study of cytomegalovirus exposure and HLA in healthy donors. Study conclusions and caveats: Confirmation in vitro established that a few CMV-associated chains were specific for CMV antigens.

Sequencing input: PBMCs. The TCR sequence derives from a boy between 2 and 10 years old in good health and CMV-seronegative.

In DNA form, the CDR3 reads TGTGCCAGCAGCTTAAGTCCAGGGTTCAATCAGCCCCAGCATTTT. Translation: CASSLSPGFNQPQHF. This chain links TRBV11-2 with TRBJ1-5; the D gene is possibly TRBD1 (5 bases). This CDR3 comprises 15 residues. CDR1 is SGHAT and CDR2 is FQNNGV in the germline V gene. Trimming took off 2 bases at V and 3 bases at J, with 11 bases between the two ends. The variable domain in full, completed from reference TRBV11-2 and TRBJ1-5, reads EAGVAQSPRYKIIEKRQSVAFWCNPISGHATLYWYQQILGQGPKLLIQFQNNGVVDDSQLPKDRFSAERLKGVDSTLKIQPAKLEDSAVYLCASSLSPGFNQPQHFGDGTRLSIL.